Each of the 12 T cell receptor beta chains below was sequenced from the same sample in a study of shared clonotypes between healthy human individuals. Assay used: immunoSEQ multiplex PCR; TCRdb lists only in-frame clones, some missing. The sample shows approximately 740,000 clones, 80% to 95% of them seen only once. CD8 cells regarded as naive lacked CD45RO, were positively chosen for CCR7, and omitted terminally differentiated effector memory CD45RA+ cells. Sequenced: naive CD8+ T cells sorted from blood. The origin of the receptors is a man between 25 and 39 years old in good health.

The CDR3: CASSGYISDTQYF. In DNA form, the CDR3 reads TGCGCCAGCAGTGGATACATCTCAGATACGCAGTATTTT. The rearrangement joins TRBV10-2 to TRBJ2-3; the D is unclear. This CDR3 has 13 amino acids. The germline V gene encodes CDR1 WSHSY and CDR2 SAAADI. Trimming left V 4 bases short and J 4 bases short, with 9 bases between.

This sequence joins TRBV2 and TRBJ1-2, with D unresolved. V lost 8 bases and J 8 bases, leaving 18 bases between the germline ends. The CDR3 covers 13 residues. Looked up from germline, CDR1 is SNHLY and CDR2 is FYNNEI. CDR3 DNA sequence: TGTGCCAGCGGTCCCGACCAGATCTGGGGCTACACCTTC. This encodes CASGPDQIWGYTF.

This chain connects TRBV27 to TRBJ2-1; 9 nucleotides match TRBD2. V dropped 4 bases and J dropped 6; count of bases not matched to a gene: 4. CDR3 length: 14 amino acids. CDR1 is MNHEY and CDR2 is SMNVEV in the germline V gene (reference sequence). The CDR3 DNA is TGTGCCAGCAGTTCCTTAGCGGGAGTCAATGAGCAGTTCTTC. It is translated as CASSSLAGVNEQFF.

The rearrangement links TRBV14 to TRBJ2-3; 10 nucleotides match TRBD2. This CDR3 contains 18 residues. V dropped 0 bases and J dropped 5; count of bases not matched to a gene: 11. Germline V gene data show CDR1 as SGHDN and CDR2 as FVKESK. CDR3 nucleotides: TGTGCCAGCAGCCAAGATTTTGGACTAGCGGAGGTAGGAGATACGCAGTATTTT. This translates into CASSQDFGLAEVGDTQYF.

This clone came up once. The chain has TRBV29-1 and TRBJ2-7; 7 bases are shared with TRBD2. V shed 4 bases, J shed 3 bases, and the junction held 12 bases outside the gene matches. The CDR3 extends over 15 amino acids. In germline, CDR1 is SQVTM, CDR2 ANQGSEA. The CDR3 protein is CSVVGGVNLGYEQYF. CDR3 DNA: TGCAGCGTTGTGGGGGGGGTGAACCTGGGCTACGAGCAGTACTTC.

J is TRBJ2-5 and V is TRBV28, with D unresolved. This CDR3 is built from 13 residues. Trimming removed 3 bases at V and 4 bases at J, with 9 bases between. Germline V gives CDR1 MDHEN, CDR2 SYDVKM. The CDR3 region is CASSLIVGETQYF. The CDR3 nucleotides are TGTGCCAGCAGTTTGATAGTAGGAGAGACCCAGTACTTC.

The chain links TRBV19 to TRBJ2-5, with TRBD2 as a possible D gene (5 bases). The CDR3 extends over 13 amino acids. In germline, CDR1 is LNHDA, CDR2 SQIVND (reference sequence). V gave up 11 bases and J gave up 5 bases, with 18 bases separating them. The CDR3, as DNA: TGTGCCTCTAGGGTAGAGGGAAAGGAGACCCAGTACTTC. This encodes CASRVEGKETQYF.

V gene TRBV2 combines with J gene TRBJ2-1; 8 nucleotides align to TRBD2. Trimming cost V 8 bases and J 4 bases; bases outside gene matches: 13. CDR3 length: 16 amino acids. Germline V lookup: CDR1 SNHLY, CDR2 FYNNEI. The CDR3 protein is CASCPLGGGAYNEQFF. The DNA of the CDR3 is TGTGCCAGCTGCCCTCTCGGGGGGGGCGCGTACAATGAGCAGTTCTTC.

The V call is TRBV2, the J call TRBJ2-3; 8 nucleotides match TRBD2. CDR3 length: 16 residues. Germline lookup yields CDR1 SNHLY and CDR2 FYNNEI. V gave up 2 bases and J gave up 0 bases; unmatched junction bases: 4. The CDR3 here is CASSEFSSGSTDTQYF. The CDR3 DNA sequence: TGTGCCAGCAGTGAATTTTCTAGCGGGAGCACAGATACGCAGTATTTT.

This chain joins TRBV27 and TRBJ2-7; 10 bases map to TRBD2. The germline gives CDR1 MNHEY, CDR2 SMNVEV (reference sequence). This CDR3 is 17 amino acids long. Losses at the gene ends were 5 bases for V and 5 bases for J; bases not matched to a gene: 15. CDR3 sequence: CASSPQLELAGLDEQYF. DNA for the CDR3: TGTGCCAGCAGTCCCCAGCTGGAACTAGCGGGACTAGACGAGCAGTACTTC.

This CDR3 reads CSVLPSAVSSYNEQFF. CDR3 in DNA: TGCAGCGTTCTCCCCTCAGCGGTAAGCTCCTACAATGAGCAGTTCTTC. The J gene is TRBJ2-1, the V gene TRBV29-1; TRBD2 might be the D (5 bases). Deletions cut 5 bases from V and 0 bases from J, with 17 bases between. The CDR3 totals 16 residues. Germline values: CDR1 SQVTM, CDR2 ANQGSEA.

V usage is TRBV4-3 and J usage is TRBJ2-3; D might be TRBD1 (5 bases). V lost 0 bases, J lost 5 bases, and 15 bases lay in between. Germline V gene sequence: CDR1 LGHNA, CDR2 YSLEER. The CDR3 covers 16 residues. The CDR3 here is CASSQDRGEAQDTQYF. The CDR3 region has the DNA TGCGCCAGCAGCCAAGATAGGGGTGAAGCGCAAGATACGCAGTATTTT.